These 15 T cell receptor beta chains were sequenced from one sample in a study of glioma-infiltrating T cells. The iRepertoire nested amplicon-rescue multiplex PCR amplified TCR alpha and beta CDR3s from RNA. TCRdb redid the calling of the multiplex PCR reads with MiXCR, one entry per CDR3 protein. The table shows roughly 350,000 distinct CDR3 sequences, with 41% occurring only once. Source material: glioma tissue, nonneoplastic brain tissue, or PBMCs (not recorded which). The receptor set was obtained from a human donor with low-grade glioma or glioblastoma, undergoing nonglioma brain surgery, or in good health (not recorded which).

This clonotype came up a few times. The CDR3, as DNA: TGTGCCAGCAGTTCCATAAGCAATCAGCCCCAGCATTTT. This translates into CASSSISNQPQHF. The chain uses TRBV7-9 and TRBJ1-5; no clear D. V was trimmed by 6 bases and J by 1 base, leaving 7 bases between them. This CDR3 is 13 amino acids long. CDR1 and CDR2 (germline): SEHNR, FQNEAQ (reference sequence).

This clonotype was recorded once. This could be a read error, since a much larger clone is one nucleotide away. The V call is TRBV25-1, the J call TRBJ2-3, with D unclear. The CDR3 extends over 13 amino acids. The germline V gene has CDR1 MGHDK and CDR2 SYGVNS. V gave up 3 bases and J gave up 4 bases, with 8 bases separating them. In DNA, the CDR3 is TGTGCCAGCAGTGACCCGCGCGCAGATACGCAGTATTTT. The encoded protein is CASSDPRADTQYF.

V usage is TRBV7-2 and J usage is TRBJ2-4; unclear D gene. Germline loops: CDR1 SGHTA, CDR2 FQGNSA. Deletions cut 6 bases from V and 4 bases from J, with 7 bases between. This CDR3 is 12 amino acids long. CDR3 sequence reads: CASSYSKNIQYF. DNA for the CDR3: TGTGCCAGCAGTTATTCGAAAAACATTCAGTACTTC.

This clonotype was counted many times. The chain is built from TRBV6-1 and TRBJ2-1, with D perhaps matching TRBD2 (6 bases). The CDR3 has 14 amino acids. Trimming took off 4 bases at V and 9 bases at J, with 16 bases between the two ends. CDR1 MNHNS and CDR2 SASEGT come from the germline V gene. The CDR3, as DNA: TGTGCCAGCAGTGGGCGACTAGTTGGTGGTGAGCAGTTCTTC. The encoded protein is CASSGRLVGGEQFF.

This clonotype has just a few counts. This rearrangement joins TRBV20-1 to TRBJ2-1, with 9 nucleotides matching TRBD2. Trimming cost V 3 bases and J 3 bases; bases outside gene matches: 6. CDR3 length: 15 amino acids. The germline V gene has CDR1 DFQATT and CDR2 SNEGSKA (reference sequence). The DNA for the CDR3 is TGCAGTGCTAGGTCGGGACTAGCCTACTACAATGAGCAGTTCTTC. Amino acid sequence: CSARSGLAYYNEQFF.

The rearrangement joins TRBV5-4 to TRBJ2-7; possible D gene TRBD2, 6 bases. Germline CDR1 and CDR2: SGHNT and YYREEE (reference sequence). CDR3 length: 15 amino acids. V lost 0 bases and J lost 2, with 12 bases in between. Here the CDR3 DNA reads TGTGCCAGCAGCTTGGCCGGGACTGGGGCCTACGAGCAGTACTTC. As protein: CASSLAGTGAYEQYF.

Many counts were recorded for this clonotype. V and J are TRBV28 and TRBJ1-1; the D gene is possibly TRBD1 (5 bases). The V and J ends lost 6 bases and 0 bases respectively, with 11 bases between them. CDR1 is MDHEN and CDR2 is SYDVKM in the germline V gene. This CDR3 spans 14 amino acids. The CDR3 region has the DNA TGTGCCAGCAGCCCTGGGACGGTGAACACTGAAGCTTTCTTT. Encoded protein: CASSPGTVNTEAFF.

The CDR3 loop reads CASSPLAYSNQPQHF. CDR3 nucleotides: TGTGCCAGTAGCCCCTTAGCTTATAGCAATCAGCCCCAGCATTTT. The chain links TRBV19 to TRBJ1-5, with no clear D. Trimming pared 6 bases from V and 0 bases from J, leaving 12 bases between. Per germline, CDR1 LNHDA and CDR2 SQIVND (reference sequence). CDR3 size: 15 residues.

This clonotype was observed a few times. The chain is built from TRBV4-2 and TRBJ1-2; D is possibly TRBD1 (6 bases). The V end was cut by 1 base, the J end by 2 bases, with 11 bases between. The CDR3 contains 15 residues. The germline V gene has CDR1 LGHNA and CDR2 YNFKEQ. In DNA, the CDR3 is TGTGCCAGCAGCCAAGTAGCAGGGGAAAACTATGGCTACACCTTC. It translates to CASSQVAGENYGYTF.

As concerns this clonotype: The junction and the germline gene differ at one end; a read error may be behind it. This rearrangement joins TRBV28 to TRBJ1-1; D remains unclear. CDR1 and CDR2 (germline): MDHEN, SYDVKM. This CDR3 is 11 amino acids long. The CDR3 DNA reads TGTGCCAGCAGCTTGAACACTGAAGCTTCCTTT. This encodes CASSLNTEASF.

A few counts support this clonotype. The V gene is TRBV28, the J gene TRBJ1-2, with D possibly TRBD1 on 6 matching bases. CDR1 is MDHEN, CDR2 SYDVKM, per germline. V was cut by 2 bases and J by 5 bases, with 9 bases left in between. The CDR3 loop spans 13 amino acids. CDR3 amino acids: CASSLDRFYGYTF. The CDR3 region has the DNA TGTGCCAGCAGTTTAGACAGGTTTTATGGCTACACCTTC.

DNA of the CDR3: TGTGCCAGCAGCCCCCAGGGGGGGTCATATAATTCACCCCTCCACTTT. This gives the protein CASSPQGGSYNSPLHF. This rearrangement joins TRBV7-2 to TRBJ1-6, with 7 bases aligning to TRBD1. CDR1 SGHTA and CDR2 FQGNSA come from the germline V gene. The ends lost 5 bases at V and 4 bases at J; junction bases unmatched: 8. The CDR3 length is 16 residues.

The rearrangement joins TRBV25-1 to TRBJ2-7; 12 bases agree with TRBD1. The CDR3 length is 15 residues. Germline V gene lookup returns CDR1 MGHDK and CDR2 SYGVNS. V shed 2 bases, J shed 10 bases, and the junction held 9 bases outside the gene matches. CDR3 DNA: TGTGCCAGCAGTGAAGGGGGACAGGGGGCAGATACCCAGTACTTC. This sequence encodes CASSEGGQGADTQYF.

This chain joins TRBV20-1 and TRBJ1-1; D is uncertain. The germline V gene encodes CDR1 DFQATT and CDR2 SNEGSKA (reference sequence). V was shortened by 0 bases and J by 1 base, with 18 bases between the two germline ends. CDR3 size: 17 residues. The CDR3 DNA sequence: TGCAGTGCTAGAGAATATATTACTCTGATGAAGAACACTGAAGCTTTCTTT. Residues: CSAREYITLMKNTEAFF.

Turning to this clonotype: This may be a read error, as it is one base from a much larger clone. This chain connects TRBV6-6 to TRBJ2-1; D might be TRBD2 (5 bases). This CDR3 spans 13 amino acids. From germline, CDR1 is MNHNY and CDR2 SVGAGI (reference sequence). The germline V and J ends were trimmed by 3 bases and 5 bases, with 8 bases remaining between them. The CDR3 DNA reads TGTGCCAGCAGTTATCTAGCAGACAATGAGCAGTTCTTC. It translates to CASSYLADNEQFF.